The TCR beta chain under discussion was sequenced for a study of cytomegalovirus exposure and HLA in healthy donors. Across the whole study: Sequencing of 150 million to 200 million T cells in an earlier analysis found some 100 million unique TCR beta sequences.

The V gene's germline CDR1 is LNHDA and CDR2 SQIVND (reference sequence). V lost 3 bases, J lost 2 bases, and 17 bases lay in between. The length of the CDR3 is 17 residues. The PCR ran on 60 Vbeta and 13 Jbeta primers. Some clones are missing from TCRdb's copy, which holds only in-frame ones; the method was immunoSEQ multiplex PCR. Of roughly 140,000 clones detected, 75% to 80% appear once; the ten largest clones hold over 2.5%. Sequenced input: PBMCs. The receptor's source is a man in his forties or fifties in good health and CMV-seropositive. This chain joins TRBV19 and TRBJ2-1; a weak D match, TRBD1 (7 bases). CDR3 nucleotides: TGTGCCAGTAGTATCCCTGACAGGGACTTTCCCTACAATGAGCAGTTCTTC. Translated: CASSIPDRDFPYNEQFF. Using reference TRBV19 and TRBJ2-1 for the parts outside the CDR3, the full variable domain is DGGITQSPKYLFRKEGQNVTLSCEQNLNHDAMYWYRQDPGQGLRLIYYSQIVNDFQKGDIAEGYSVSREKKESFPLTVTSAQKNPTAFYLCASSIPDRDFPYNEQFFGPGTRLTVL.